Below are 4 T cell receptor beta chains sequenced from a single sample in a study of CD8+CD57+ T cells in acquired aplastic anemia. Genomic DNA constituted the template upon which TCR beta VDJ and CDR3 profiling was performed. TCRdb fed the reads into MiXCR, producing one record per CDR3 protein. The sample records around 500,000 distinct CDR3 sequences, under 40% being singletons. Patients chosen for sequencing had shown CD8+CD57+ cell expansion by flow cytometry. What was sequenced was sorted CD4+, CD8+, or CD8+CD57+ T cells (not recorded which) from PBMCs. These receptors came from a human donor with aplastic anemia.

The chain is built from TRBV9 and TRBJ2-5; D is unresolved. Looked up from germline, CDR1 is SGDLS and CDR2 is YYNGEE. The CDR3 has 13 residues. Trimming pared 4 bases from V and 4 bases from J, leaving 11 bases between. For the CDR3, the DNA is TGTGCCAGCAGCCAAGAACTTATAGAGACCCAGTACTTC. This encodes CASSQELIETQYF. Drawing the rest from reference TRBV9 and TRBJ2-5, the complete variable domain is DSGVTQTPKHLITATGQRVTLRCSPRSGDLSVYWYQQSLDQGLQFLIQYYNGEERAKGNILERFSAQQFPDLHSELNLSSLELGDSALYFCASSQELIETQYFGPGTRLLVL.

In this sample, this clonotype turned up many times. The rearrangement joins TRBV29-1 to TRBJ2-7; D is ambiguous. The CDR3 runs 14 residues. Germline CDR1 and CDR2: SQVTM and ANQGSEA. The CDR3 loop is CRIHPPAITYEQYF. The CDR3 DNA reads as TGCAGGATCCACCCTCCGGCAATTACCTACGAGCAGTACTTC.

The rearrangement joins TRBV3-1 to TRBJ1-2; D not certain. The ends were cut back, 1 base at V and 6 bases at J, with 12 bases in the middle. CDR3 length: 14 residues. CDR1 is LGHDT, CDR2 YNNKEL, per germline (reference sequence). The DNA of the CDR3 is TGTGCCAGCAGCCAAGGGGGTCCCACTAATGGCTACACCTTC. Its translation: CASSQGGPTNGYTF.

The J gene is TRBJ1-2, the V gene TRBV12-3 or TRBV12-4, with 7 bases that match TRBD1. The CDR3 is made up of 17 amino acids. The ends lost 3 bases at V and 5 bases at J; junction bases unmatched: 15. In DNA form, the CDR3 reads TGTGCCAGCAGTTTTCCCCACCGACAGGGTTCCCGATATGGCTACACCTTC. Amino acids: CASSFPHRQGSRYGYTF.